Listed below are T cell receptor beta chains from one sample, sequenced in a study of T cells in Graves' hyperthyroidism and ophthalmopathy. Using its own MiXCR run on the multiplex PCR reads, TCRdb lists one record per CDR3 protein. The repertoire includes around 360,000 distinct CDR3 sequences, 13% to 15% of them detected once, and roughly 19% sits in the top ten. Specimen: blood. Receptor source: a woman aged 60 to 75 with Graves' ophthalmopathy. Each CDR3 is given without its conserved first and last residue.

CDR3 length	J gene	V gene	CDR3 protein
14	TRBJ2-7	TRBV5-1	ASSRTGDGTSYEQY
11	TRBJ2-1	TRBV12-3/TRBV12-4	ASSLLELGEQF
11	TRBJ2-5	TRBV6-1	ASSGSLPETQY
11	TRBJ2-7	TRBV9	ASSPEGRYEQY
11	TRBJ2-3	TRBV7-3	ASSFGGSDTQY
12	TRBJ1-4	TRBV3-1	ASGRQTSNEKLF
13	TRBJ2-5	TRBV20-1	SARARQGRLETQY
11	TRBJ1-1	TRBV20-1	SARGPGEREAF
13	TRBJ2-1	TRBV11-2	ASSLLAGPWDEQF
12	TRBJ1-6	TRBV20-1	SARGDGGASPLH
12	TRBJ1-5	TRBV3-1	ASSQSPVNQPQH
16	TRBJ2-3	TRBV6-1	ASSRLRTSGTGTDTQY
12	TRBJ2-7	TRBV6-1	ASRTDGSRYEQY
10	TRBJ1-4	TRBV9	ASSAGTEGLF
11	TRBJ2-1	TRBV7-3	ASSDPADNEQF
13	TRBJ2-5	TRBV19	ASSFRTGGRETQY
14	TRBJ2-5	TRBV2	ASSDSLRGGKETQY
11	TRBJ2-2	TRBV6-1	ASVGSSTGELF
11	TRBJ1-2	TRBV28	ASTITGRDGYT
10	TRBJ2-7	TRBV20-1	SARDGAVEQY
11	TRBJ1-5	TRBV18	ASSPGPLGPQH